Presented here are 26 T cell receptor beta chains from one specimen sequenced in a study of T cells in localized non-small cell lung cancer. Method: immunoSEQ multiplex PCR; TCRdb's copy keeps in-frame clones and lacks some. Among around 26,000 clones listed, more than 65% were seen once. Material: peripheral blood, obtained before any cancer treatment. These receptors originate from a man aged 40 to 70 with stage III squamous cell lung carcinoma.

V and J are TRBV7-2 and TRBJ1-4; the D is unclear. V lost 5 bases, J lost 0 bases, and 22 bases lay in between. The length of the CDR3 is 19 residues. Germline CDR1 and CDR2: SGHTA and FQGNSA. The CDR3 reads CASSPRTSAEGPTNEKLFF. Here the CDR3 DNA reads TGTGCCAGCAGCCCTCGGACCTCTGCGGAGGGTCCAACTAATGAAAAACTGTTTTTT.

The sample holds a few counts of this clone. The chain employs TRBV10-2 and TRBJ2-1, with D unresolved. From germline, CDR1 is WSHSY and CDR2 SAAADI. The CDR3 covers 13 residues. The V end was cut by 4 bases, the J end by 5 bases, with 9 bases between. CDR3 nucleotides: TGCGCCAGCAGTGGGACCACGAACAATGAGCAGTTCTTC. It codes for CASSGTTNNEQFF.

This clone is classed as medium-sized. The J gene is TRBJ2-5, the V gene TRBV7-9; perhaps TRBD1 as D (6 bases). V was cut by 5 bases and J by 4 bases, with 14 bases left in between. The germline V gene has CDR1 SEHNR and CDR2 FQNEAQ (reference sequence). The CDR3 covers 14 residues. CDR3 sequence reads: CASSPRTATETQYF. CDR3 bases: TGTGCCAGCAGCCCCCGGACAGCCACAGAGACCCAGTACTTC.

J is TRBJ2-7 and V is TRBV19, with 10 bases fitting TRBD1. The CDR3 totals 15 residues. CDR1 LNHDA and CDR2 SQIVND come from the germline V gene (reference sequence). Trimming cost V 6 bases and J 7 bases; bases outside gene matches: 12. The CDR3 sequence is CASRPPGQGNYEQYF. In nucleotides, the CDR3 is TGTGCCAGTAGGCCCCCGGGACAGGGGAACTATGAGCAGTACTTC.

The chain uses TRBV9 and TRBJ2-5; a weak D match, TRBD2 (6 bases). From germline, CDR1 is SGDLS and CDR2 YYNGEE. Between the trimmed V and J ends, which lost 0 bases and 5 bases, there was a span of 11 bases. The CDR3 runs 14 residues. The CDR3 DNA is TGTGCCAGCAGCGTAGCGGCTAGCGCGGAGACCCAGTACTTC. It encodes CASSVAASAETQYF.

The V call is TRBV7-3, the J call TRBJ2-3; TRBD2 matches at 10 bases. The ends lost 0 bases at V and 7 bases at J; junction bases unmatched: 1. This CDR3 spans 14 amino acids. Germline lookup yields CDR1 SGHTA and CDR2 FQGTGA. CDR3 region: CASSLTSGGNTQYF. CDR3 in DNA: TGTGCCAGCAGCTTAACTAGCGGGGGGAATACGCAGTATTTT.

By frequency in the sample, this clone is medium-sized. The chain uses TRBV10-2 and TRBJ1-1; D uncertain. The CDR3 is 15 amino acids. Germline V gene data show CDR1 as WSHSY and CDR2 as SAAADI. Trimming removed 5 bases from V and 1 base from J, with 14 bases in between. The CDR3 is CASSLFSTTNTEAFF. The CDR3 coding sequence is TGCGCCAGCAGTCTTTTCTCGACAACGAACACTGAAGCTTTCTTT.

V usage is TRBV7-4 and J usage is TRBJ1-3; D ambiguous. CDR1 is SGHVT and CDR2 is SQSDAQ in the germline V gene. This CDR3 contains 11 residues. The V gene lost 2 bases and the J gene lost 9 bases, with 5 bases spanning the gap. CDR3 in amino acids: CASSLSSTIYF. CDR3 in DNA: TGTGCCAGCAGCTTAAGTAGCACCATATATTTT.

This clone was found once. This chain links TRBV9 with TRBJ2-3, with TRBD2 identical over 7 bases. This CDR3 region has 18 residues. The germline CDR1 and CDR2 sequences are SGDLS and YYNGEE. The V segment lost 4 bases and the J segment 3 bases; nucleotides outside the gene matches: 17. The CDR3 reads CASSTSPVRGGSTDTQYF. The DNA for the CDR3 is TGTGCCAGCAGCACCTCCCCGGTGAGAGGCGGGAGTACAGATACGCAGTATTTT. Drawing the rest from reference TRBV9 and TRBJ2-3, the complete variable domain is DSGVTQTPKHLITATGQRVTLRCSPRSGDLSVYWYQQSLDQGLQFLIQYYNGEERAKGNILERFSAQQFPDLHSELNLSSLELGDSALYFCASSTSPVRGGSTDTQYFGPGTRLTVL.

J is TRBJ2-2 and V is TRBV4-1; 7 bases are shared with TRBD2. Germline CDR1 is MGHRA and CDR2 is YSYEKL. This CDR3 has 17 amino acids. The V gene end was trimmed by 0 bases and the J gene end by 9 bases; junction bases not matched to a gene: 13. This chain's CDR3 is CASSQDSRGVNPRELFF. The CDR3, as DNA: TGCGCCAGCAGCCAAGATAGTCGGGGGGTCAATCCTCGGGAGCTGTTTTTT.

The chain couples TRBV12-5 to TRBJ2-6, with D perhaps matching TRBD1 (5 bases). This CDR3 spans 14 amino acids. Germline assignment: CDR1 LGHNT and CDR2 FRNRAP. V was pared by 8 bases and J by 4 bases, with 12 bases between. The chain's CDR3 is CASWKGSGANVLTF. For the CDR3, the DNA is TGTGCTAGTTGGAAGGGGTCAGGGGCCAACGTCCTGACTTTC.

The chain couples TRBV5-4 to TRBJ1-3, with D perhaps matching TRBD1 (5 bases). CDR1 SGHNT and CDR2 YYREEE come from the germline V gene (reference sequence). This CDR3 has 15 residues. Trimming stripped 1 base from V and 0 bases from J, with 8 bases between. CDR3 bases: TGTGCCAGCAGCTTGCAGGGCCCCTCTGGAAACACCATATATTTT. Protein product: CASSLQGPSGNTIYF.

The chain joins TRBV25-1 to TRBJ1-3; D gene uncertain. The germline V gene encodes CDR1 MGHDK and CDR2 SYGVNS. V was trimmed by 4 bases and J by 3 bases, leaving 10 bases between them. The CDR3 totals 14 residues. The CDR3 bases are TGTGCCAGCAGTGTCCGAGGCGTTGGAAACACCATATATTTT. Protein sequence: CASSVRGVGNTIYF.

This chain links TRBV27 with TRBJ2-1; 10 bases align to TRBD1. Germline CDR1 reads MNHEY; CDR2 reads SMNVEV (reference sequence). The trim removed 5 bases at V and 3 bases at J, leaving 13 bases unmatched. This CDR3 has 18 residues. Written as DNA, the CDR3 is TGTGCCAGCAGTCCACTCTCCTTCGGGACAGGGGACTACAATGAGCAGTTCTTC. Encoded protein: CASSPLSFGTGDYNEQFF.

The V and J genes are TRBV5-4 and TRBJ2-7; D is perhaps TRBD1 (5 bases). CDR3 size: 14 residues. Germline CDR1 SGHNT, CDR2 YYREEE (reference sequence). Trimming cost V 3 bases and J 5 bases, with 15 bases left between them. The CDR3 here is CASSSPVRGNEQYF. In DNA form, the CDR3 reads TGTGCCAGCAGCTCGCCCGTAAGGGGTAACGAGCAGTACTTC.

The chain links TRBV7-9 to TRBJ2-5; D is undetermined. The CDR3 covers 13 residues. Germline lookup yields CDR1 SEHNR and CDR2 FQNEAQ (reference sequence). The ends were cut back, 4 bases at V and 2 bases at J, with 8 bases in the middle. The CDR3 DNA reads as TGTGCCAGCAGCTCAGTCCGACAAGAGACCCAGTACTTC. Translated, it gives CASSSVRQETQYF.

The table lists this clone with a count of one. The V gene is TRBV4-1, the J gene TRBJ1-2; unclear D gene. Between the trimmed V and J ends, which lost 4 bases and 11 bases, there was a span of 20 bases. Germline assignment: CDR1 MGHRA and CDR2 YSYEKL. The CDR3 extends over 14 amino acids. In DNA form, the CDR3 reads TGCGCCAGCAGCCCGATAGCCCTGACAACTTCTTACACCTTC. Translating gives CASSPIALTTSYTF.

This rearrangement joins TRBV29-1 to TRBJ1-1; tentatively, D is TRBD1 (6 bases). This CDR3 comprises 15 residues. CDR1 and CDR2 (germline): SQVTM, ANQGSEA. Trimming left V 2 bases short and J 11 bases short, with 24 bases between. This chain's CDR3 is CSVERGGAGASEAFF. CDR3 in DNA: TGCAGCGTTGAAAGGGGTGGGGCAGGGGCCTCGGAGGCTTTCTTT.

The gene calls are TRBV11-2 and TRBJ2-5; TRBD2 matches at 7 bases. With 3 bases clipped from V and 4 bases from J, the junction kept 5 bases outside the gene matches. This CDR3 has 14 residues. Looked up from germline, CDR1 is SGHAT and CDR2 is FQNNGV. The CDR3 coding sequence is TGTGCCAGCAGCTTTTCCACGGGGGGAGAGACCCAGTACTTC. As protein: CASSFSTGGETQYF. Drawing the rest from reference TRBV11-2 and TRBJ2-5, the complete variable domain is EAGVAQSPRYKIIEKRQSVAFWCNPISGHATLYWYQQILGQGPKLLIQFQNNGVVDDSQLPKDRFSAERLKGVDSTLKIQPAKLEDSAVYLCASSFSTGGETQYFGPGTRLLVL.

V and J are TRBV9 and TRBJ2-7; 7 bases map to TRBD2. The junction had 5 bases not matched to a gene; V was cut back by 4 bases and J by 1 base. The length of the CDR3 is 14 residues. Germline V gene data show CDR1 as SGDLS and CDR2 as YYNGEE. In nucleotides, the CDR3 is TGTGCCAGCAGCTCTGGGGGACTATCCTACGAGCAGTACTTC. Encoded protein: CASSSGGLSYEQYF.

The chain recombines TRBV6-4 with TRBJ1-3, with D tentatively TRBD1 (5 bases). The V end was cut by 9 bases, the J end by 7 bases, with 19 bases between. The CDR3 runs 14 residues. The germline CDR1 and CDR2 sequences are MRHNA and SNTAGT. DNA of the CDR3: TGTGCCAGACCCGGGATACCGGGACGGAACACCATATATTTT. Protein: CARPGIPGRNTIYF.

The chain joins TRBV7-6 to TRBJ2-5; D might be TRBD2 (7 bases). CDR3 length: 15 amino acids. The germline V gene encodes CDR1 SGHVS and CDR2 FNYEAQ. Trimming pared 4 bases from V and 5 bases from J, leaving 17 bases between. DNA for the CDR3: TGTGCCAGCAGCTATGCACCGGGGGGCCTTGAGACCCAGTACTTC. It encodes CASSYAPGGLETQYF. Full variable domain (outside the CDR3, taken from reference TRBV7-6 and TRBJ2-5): GAGVSQSPRYKVTKRGQDVALRCDPISGHVSLYWYRQALGQGPEFLTYFNYEAQQDKSGLPNDRFSAERPEGSISTLTIQRTEQRDSAMYRCASSYAPGGLETQYFGPGTRLLVL.

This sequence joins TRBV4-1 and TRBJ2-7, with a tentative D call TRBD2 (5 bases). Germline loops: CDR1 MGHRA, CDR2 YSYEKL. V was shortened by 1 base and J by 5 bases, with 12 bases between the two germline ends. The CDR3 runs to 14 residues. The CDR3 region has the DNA TGCGCCAGCAGCCAAGGCTACATCGGGGACGAGCAGTACTTC. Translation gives CASSQGYIGDEQYF.

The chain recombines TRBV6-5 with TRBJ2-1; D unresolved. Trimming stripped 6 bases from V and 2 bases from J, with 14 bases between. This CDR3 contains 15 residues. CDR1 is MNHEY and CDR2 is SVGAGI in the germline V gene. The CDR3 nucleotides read TGTGCCAGCAGCCCGGAATCTACTCCCTACAATGAGCAGTTCTTC. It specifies CASSPESTPYNEQFF.

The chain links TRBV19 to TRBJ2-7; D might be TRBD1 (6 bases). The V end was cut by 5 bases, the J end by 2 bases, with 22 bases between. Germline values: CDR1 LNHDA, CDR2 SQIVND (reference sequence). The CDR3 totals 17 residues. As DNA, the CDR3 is TGTGCCAGTAGTGGTGCGTTGGGGGCCCGGGGCGCCTACGAGCAGTACTTC. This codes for CASSGALGARGAYEQYF.

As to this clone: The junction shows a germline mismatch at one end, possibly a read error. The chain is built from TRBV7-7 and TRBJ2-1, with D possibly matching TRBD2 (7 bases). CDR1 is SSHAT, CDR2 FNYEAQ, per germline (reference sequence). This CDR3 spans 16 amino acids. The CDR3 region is CASSKELARGSNEQFF. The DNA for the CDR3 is TGTGCTAGCAGCAAAGAACTAGCGAGGGGGTCCAATGAGCAGTTCTTC.